Shown below are 27 T cell receptor beta chains from a single sample sequenced in a study of regulatory T cells in long-lasting Graves disease. iRepertoire HTBI primers and Arm-PCR of CDR3 regions built TCR beta libraries. MiXCR was run by TCRdb on the multiplex PCR reads, yielding one entry per CDR3 protein. The sample lists 200,000 to 250,000 distinct CDR3 sequences, around 19% seen once, with approximately 12% in the top ten. Time point noted: newly diagnosed GD, antithyroid drugs for less than 3 months. Extracted RNA from PBMCs served as the source of the TCR library. Separately, the same data were catalogued under a study of T cells in Graves' hyperthyroidism and ophthalmopathy.

Sample: peripheral blood mononuclear cells (PBMCs), taken at new diagnosis, from a patient treated with antithyroid drugs. The receptors shown here come from a woman between 25 and 40 years old with Graves disease.

The J gene is TRBJ2-1, the V gene TRBV11-2; the match to TRBD2 covers 16 bases. Germline V gene lookup returns CDR1 SGHAT and CDR2 FQNNGV. The CDR3 contains 16 residues. V dropped 3 bases and J dropped 7; count of bases not matched to a gene: 3. CDR3 region: CASSLGLAGGRNEQFF. The CDR3, as DNA: TGTGCCAGCAGCTTGGGACTAGCGGGGGGGCGAAATGAGCAGTTCTTC.

This clonotype was seen ten or more times. The chain employs TRBV5-1 and TRBJ1-1, with 8 positions matching TRBD1. CDR3 size: 14 residues. Unmatched junction bases numbered 10, after V lost 2 bases and J lost 10 bases. Germline CDR1 and CDR2: SGHRS and YFSETQ. CDR3 DNA sequence: TGCGCCAGCAGCTTAGAGGACAGGGCCCTAGGAGCTTTCTTT. Its translation is CASSLEDRALGAFF.

This clonotype was recorded at least ten times. A read error may produce the germline difference seen at one junction end. J is TRBJ2-2 and V is TRBV5-1; no clear D gene. CDR1 is SGHRS, CDR2 YFSETQ, per germline. The CDR3 length is 12 residues. CDR3 nucleotide sequence: TGTGCCAGCAGCCCCAACACCGGGGAGCTGTTTTTT. The encoded protein is CASSPNTGELFF.

This chain uses TRBV30 with TRBJ2-2; no firm D call. This CDR3 spans 14 amino acids. Germline V gene sequence: CDR1 GTSNPN, CDR2 SVGIG (reference sequence). Trimming cost V 1 base and J 6 bases, with 12 bases left between them. This CDR3 is CAWSETNRAGELFF. The CDR3 DNA is TGTGCCTGGAGTGAGACCAACCGGGCCGGGGAGCTGTTTTTT.

This clonotype showed up many times. The gene calls are TRBV12-3 or TRBV12-4 and TRBJ2-7; D may be TRBD2 (6 bases). The CDR3 spans 12 residues. V was pared by 6 bases and J by 3 bases, with 9 bases between. The CDR3 reads CASSPGLYEQYF. In DNA form, the CDR3 reads TGTGCCAGCAGCCCGGGACTCTACGAGCAGTACTTC.

This clonotype was recorded many times. The rearrangement uses TRBV28 and TRBJ2-1, with 12 bases matching TRBD2. This CDR3 is built from 16 residues. The germline V gene has CDR1 MDHEN and CDR2 SYDVKM. V was clipped by 5 bases and J by 9 bases; unmatched bases: 11. The CDR3 sequence is CASSPPSSGGATEQFF. For the CDR3, the DNA is TGTGCCAGCAGTCCCCCATCTAGCGGGGGGGCCACTGAGCAGTTCTTC.

This clonotype has ten or more counts. This sequence joins TRBV3-1 and TRBJ2-7; D is unresolved. This CDR3 contains 13 residues. Trimming stripped 4 bases from V and 6 bases from J, with 13 bases between. Germline V gene lookup returns CDR1 LGHDT and CDR2 YNNKEL (reference sequence). The DNA for the CDR3 is TGTGCCAGCAGCCTAGCCTTAGGAAGCGAGCAGTACTTC. Translated, it gives CASSLALGSEQYF.

This clonotype was seen ten or more times. CDR3 coding DNA: TGTGCCAGTAGACGTACCGGGGGTGGAAATCAGCCCCAGCATTTT. Its protein is CASRRTGGGNQPQHF. J is TRBJ1-5 and V is TRBV19; D perhaps matches TRBD1 (5 bases). This CDR3 region has 15 residues. Trimming removed 6 bases from V and 4 bases from J, with 16 bases in between. Germline CDR1 is LNHDA and CDR2 is SQIVND (reference sequence).

There are many counts of this clonotype. The gene calls are TRBV3-1 and TRBJ2-1, with 8 bases lining up with TRBD2. The CDR3 is made up of 15 amino acids. The J segment lost 8 bases and the V segment lost 0 bases, leaving 6 bases of the junction unmatched. Germline assignment: CDR1 LGHDT and CDR2 YNNKEL (reference sequence). The CDR3 bases are TGTGCCAGCAGCCAAGATTCGGGGGGGGCCGATGAGCAGTTCTTC. Protein: CASSQDSGGADEQFF.

This clonotype was picked up many times. V usage is TRBV28 and J usage is TRBJ1-4; tentatively, D is TRBD1 (5 bases). V was pared by 6 bases and J by 0 bases, with 11 bases between. Germline loops: CDR1 MDHEN, CDR2 SYDVKM. CDR3 length: 15 amino acids. Here the CDR3 reads CASRMTVATNEKLFF. CDR3 bases: TGTGCCAGCAGGATGACAGTTGCAACTAATGAAAAACTGTTTTTT.

At least ten counts were recorded for this clonotype. The rearrangement joins TRBV28 to TRBJ2-7; unclear D gene. The V and J ends lost 7 bases and 5 bases respectively, with 12 bases between them. Germline CDR1 MDHEN, CDR2 SYDVKM. The CDR3 covers 12 residues. CDR3 coding DNA: TGTGCCAGCACAAGTGGCGTCCACGAGCAGTACTTC. This encodes CASTSGVHEQYF.

The J gene is TRBJ2-5, the V gene TRBV20-1; 13 nucleotides align to TRBD2. J lost 4 bases, V lost 4 bases, and 6 bases had no gene match. CDR3 length: 15 amino acids. Germline V lookup: CDR1 DFQATT, CDR2 SNEGSKA (reference sequence). DNA for the CDR3: TGCAGTGCTATAAGGACTAGCGGGAGTAGAGAGACCCAGTACTTC. Translation: CSAIRTSGSRETQYF.

This clonotype came up many times. The junction and the germline gene differ at one end; a read error may be behind it. The chain combines TRBV7-7 with TRBJ2-3; perhaps TRBD2 as D (5 bases). The CDR3 covers 15 residues. The germline gives CDR1 SSHAT, CDR2 FNYEAQ (reference sequence). CDR3 in amino acids: CASSLALSLTDTQYF. DNA of the CDR3: TGTGCTAGCAGCTTAGCGCTGTCTCTCACAGATACGCAGTATTTT. The full variable domain, in which reference TRBV7-7 and TRBJ2-3 provide the parts outside the CDR3, is GAGVSQSPRYKVTKRGQDVTLRCDPISSHATLYWYQQALGQGPEFLTYFNYEAQPDKSGLPSDRFSAERPEGSISTLTIQRTEQRDSAMYRCASSLALSLTDTQYFGPGTRLTVL.

This clonotype was seen repeatedly, ten times or more. The gene calls are TRBV20-1 and TRBJ1-2; 7 nucleotides align to TRBD1. CDR1 DFQATT and CDR2 SNEGSKA come from the germline V gene (reference sequence). CDR3 size: 17 residues. V shed 0 bases, J shed 0 bases, and the junction held 10 bases outside the gene matches. CDR3 region: CSARDLGQGGTNYGYTF. CDR3 coding DNA: TGCAGTGCTAGAGATCTGGGGCAGGGGGGAACTAACTATGGCTACACCTTC.

The sample holds a few counts of this clonotype. The chain has TRBV18 and TRBJ2-1; TRBD2 matches 9 bases. The germline V gene has CDR1 KGHSH and CDR2 LQKENI. With V trimmed by 4 bases and J by 4 bases, 2 bases remained unmatched. The CDR3 extends over 14 amino acids. The CDR3 region is CASSRSGGYNEQFF. In nucleotides, the CDR3 is TGTGCCAGCTCACGGAGCGGGGGGTACAATGAGCAGTTCTTC. Full variable domain (outside the CDR3, taken from reference TRBV18 and TRBJ2-1): NAGVMQNPRHLVRRRGQEARLRCSPMKGHSHVYWYRQLPEEGLKFMVYLQKENIIDESGMPKERFSAEFPKEGPSILRIQQVVRGDSAAYFCASSRSGGYNEQFFGPGTRLTVL.

A word on this clonotype: One base separates it from a far larger clone, so it is likely a read error. The CDR3 loop is CASSSPVGGGEQFF. Written as DNA, the CDR3 is TGTGCCAGCAGCTCCCCGGTCGGGGGAGGCGAGCAGTTCTTC. The V and J genes are TRBV11-1 and TRBJ2-1; D might be TRBD2 (6 bases). CDR1 and CDR2 from the germline V gene are SGHAT and FQDESV (reference sequence). The CDR3 is made up of 14 amino acids. V lost 4 bases and J 10 bases, leaving 17 bases between the germline ends.

At least ten counts were recorded for this clonotype. The rearrangement joins TRBV10-3 to TRBJ1-2; D remains unclear. The V and J ends lost 10 bases and 8 bases respectively, with 20 bases between them. Looked up from germline, CDR1 is ENHRY and CDR2 is SYGVKD. This CDR3 comprises 13 residues. For the CDR3, the DNA is TGTGCCACCAATGCTGAGAGGGTAGAGGGCTACACCTTC. It translates to CATNAERVEGYTF.

This clonotype was picked up many times. The rearrangement links TRBV5-1 to TRBJ1-2; 7 nucleotides agree with TRBD1. Trimming at V came to 0 bases and at J to 6 bases, leaving 11 bases not matched to a gene. The CDR3 has 16 residues. From germline, CDR1 is SGHRS and CDR2 YFSETQ. CDR3: CASSLGRGPSPDGYTF. CDR3 in DNA: TGCGCCAGCAGCTTGGGAAGGGGGCCTTCCCCGGATGGCTACACCTTC. Full variable domain (missing parts from reference TRBV5-1 and TRBJ1-2): KAGVTQTPRYLIKTRGQQVTLSCSPISGHRSVSWYQQTPGQGLQFLFEYFSETQRNKGNFPGRFSGRQFSNSRSEMNVSTLELGDSALYLCASSLGRGPSPDGYTFGSGTRLTVV.

On this clonotype: Possible read error: a much larger clone is one base away. The V call is TRBV10-3, the J call TRBJ1-5; D is unresolved. The CDR3 has 16 residues. V was shortened by 6 bases and J by 0 bases, with 15 bases between the two germline ends. In germline, CDR1 is ENHRY, CDR2 SYGVKD. CDR3 in DNA: TGTGCCATCAGCCCCCTTGGGCGGCTTAGCAATCAGCCCCAGCATTTT. Translated: CAISPLGRLSNQPQHF.

This clonotype has a count of ten or more. The V gene is TRBV28, the J gene TRBJ1-2; 9 bases map to TRBD1. Germline V lookup: CDR1 MDHEN, CDR2 SYDVKM. Trimming cost V 3 bases and J 0 bases; bases outside gene matches: 5. This CDR3 comprises 16 residues. The CDR3 loop is CASSLYRGPANYGYTF. The CDR3 DNA sequence: TGTGCCAGCAGTTTGTACAGGGGGCCGGCTAACTATGGCTACACCTTC.

Turning to this clonotype: A clone one base away is much larger, so this may be a read error. The chain uses TRBV5-8 and TRBJ2-5; D possibly corresponds to TRBD2 (6 bases). The CDR3 contains 14 residues. Germline lookup yields CDR1 SGHTS and CDR2 YDEGEE. CDR3 in amino acids: CASGLPSGVETQYF. As DNA, the CDR3 is TGTGCCAGCGGCTTGCCGTCGGGGGTAGAGACCCAGTACTTC.

The table lists this clonotype with many counts. The gene calls are TRBV28 and TRBJ1-1; D is perhaps TRBD1 (6 bases). Per the germline V gene, CDR1 is MDHEN and CDR2 is SYDVKM. The ends were cut back, 3 bases at V and 4 bases at J, with 12 bases in the middle. This CDR3 comprises 14 residues. The CDR3 nucleotides are TGTGCCAGCAGTTTCGCCACAGGGACCACTGAAGCTTTCTTT. It is translated as CASSFATGTTEAFF.

This clonotype was observed many times. The CDR3 loop reads CASSYSGTHGEQYF. In nucleotides, the CDR3 is TGTGCCAGCAGCTATAGCGGGACACACGGCGAGCAGTACTTC. The rearrangement links TRBV6-2 or TRBV6-3 to TRBJ2-7; 8 positions match TRBD2. Per germline, CDR1 MNHEY and CDR2 SVGEGT. After removal of 6 bases from V and 6 bases from J, the junction contained 10 bases not matched to a gene. The CDR3 has 14 residues.

The V call is TRBV7-3, the J call TRBJ2-5; TRBD2 might be the D (7 bases). Germline values: CDR1 SGHTA, CDR2 FQGTGA. V dropped 1 base and J dropped 2 bases, with 11 bases sitting between them. The CDR3 length is 15 residues. The CDR3 coding sequence is TGTGCCAGCAGCTTAATGGGAGGGGGACAAGAGACCCAGTACTTC. This codes for CASSLMGGGQETQYF. The complete variable domain, with remaining parts taken from reference TRBV7-3 and TRBJ2-5, reads GAGVSQTPSNKVTEKGKYVELRCDPISGHTALYWYRQSLGQGPEFLIYFQGTGAADDSGLPNDRFFAVRPEGSVSTLKIQRTERGDSAVYLCASSLMGGGQETQYFGPGTRLLVL.

This clonotype was recorded many times. The chain employs TRBV14 and TRBJ2-3, with TRBD2 matching over 10 bases. The CDR3 spans 15 residues. V trimming: 4 bases; J trimming: 5 bases; junction bases outside the gene matches: 6. Germline CDR1 SGHDN, CDR2 FVKESK. Here the CDR3 reads CASSRLAGGGDTQYF. The CDR3 DNA sequence: TGTGCCAGCAGCCGATTAGCGGGGGGCGGAGATACGCAGTATTTT.

Ten or more counts support this clonotype. V and J are TRBV24-1 and TRBJ2-1; TRBD2 might be the D (6 bases). Trimming took 2 bases from V and 2 from J, leaving 15 bases between them. CDR3 length: 17 residues. Per the germline V gene, CDR1 is KGHDR and CDR2 is SFDVKD. The CDR3 sequence: CATSDSSGRGAYNEQFF. The CDR3 DNA sequence: TGTGCCACCAGTGATTCATCCGGACGCGGGGCCTACAATGAGCAGTTCTTC.

This clonotype was seen ten or more times. The rearrangement uses TRBV28 and TRBJ1-2, with a weak D call TRBD1 (6 bases). The V gene lost 7 bases and the J gene lost 6 bases, with 15 bases spanning the gap. The CDR3 loop spans 13 amino acids. Germline V CDR1 and CDR2: MDHEN, SYDVKM. In DNA form, the CDR3 reads TGTGCCAGCAATTACAGGGAAGTCCATGGCTACACCTTC. Encoded protein: CASNYREVHGYTF.